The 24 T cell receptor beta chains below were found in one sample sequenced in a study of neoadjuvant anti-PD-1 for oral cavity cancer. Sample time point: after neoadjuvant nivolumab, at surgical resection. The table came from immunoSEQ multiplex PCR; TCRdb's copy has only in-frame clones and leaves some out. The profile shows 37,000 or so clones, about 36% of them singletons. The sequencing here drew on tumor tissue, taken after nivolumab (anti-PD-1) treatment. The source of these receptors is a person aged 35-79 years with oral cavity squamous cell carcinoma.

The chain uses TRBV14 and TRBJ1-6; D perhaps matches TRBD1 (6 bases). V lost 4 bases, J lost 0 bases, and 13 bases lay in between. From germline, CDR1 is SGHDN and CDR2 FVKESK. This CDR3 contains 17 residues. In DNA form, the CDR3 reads TGTGCCAGCAGCCCATATGACAGGAGCTCCTATAATTCACCCCTCCACTTT. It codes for CASSPYDRSSYNSPLHF.

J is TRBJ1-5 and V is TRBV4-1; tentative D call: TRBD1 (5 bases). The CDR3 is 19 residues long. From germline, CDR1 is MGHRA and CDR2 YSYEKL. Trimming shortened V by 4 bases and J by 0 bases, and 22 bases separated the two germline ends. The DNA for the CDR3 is TGCGCCAGCAGCCCTTATCATTACCGGGGCCGTTATAGCAATCAGCCCCAGCATTTT. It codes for CASSPYHYRGRYSNQPQHF.

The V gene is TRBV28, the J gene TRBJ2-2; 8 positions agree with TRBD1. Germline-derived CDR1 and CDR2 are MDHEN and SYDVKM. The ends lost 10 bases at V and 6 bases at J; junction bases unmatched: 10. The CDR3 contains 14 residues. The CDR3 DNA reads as TGTGCCATCGCACCACCAGGGGGCCCCGGGGAGCTGTTTTTT. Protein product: CAIAPPGGPGELFF. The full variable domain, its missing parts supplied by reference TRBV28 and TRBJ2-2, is DVKVTQSSRYLVKRTGEKVFLECVQDMDHENMFWYRQDPGLGLRLIYFSYDVKMKEKGDIPEGYSVSREKKERFSLILESASTNQTSMYLCAIAPPGGPGELFFGEGSRLTVL.

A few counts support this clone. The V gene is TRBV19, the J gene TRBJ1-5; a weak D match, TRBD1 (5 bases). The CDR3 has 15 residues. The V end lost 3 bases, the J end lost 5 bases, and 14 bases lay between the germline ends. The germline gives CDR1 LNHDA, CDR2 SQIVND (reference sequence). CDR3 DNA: TGTGCCAGTAGTATGTGGGGCCAAGTAGATCAGCCCCAGCATTTT. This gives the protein CASSMWGQVDQPQHF.

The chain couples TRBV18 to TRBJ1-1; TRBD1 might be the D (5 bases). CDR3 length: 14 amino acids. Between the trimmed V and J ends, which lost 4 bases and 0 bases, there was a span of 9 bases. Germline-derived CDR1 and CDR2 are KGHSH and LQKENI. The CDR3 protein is CASSRTPLNTEAFF. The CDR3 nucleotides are TGTGCCAGCTCACGGACACCTTTGAACACTGAAGCTTTCTTT.

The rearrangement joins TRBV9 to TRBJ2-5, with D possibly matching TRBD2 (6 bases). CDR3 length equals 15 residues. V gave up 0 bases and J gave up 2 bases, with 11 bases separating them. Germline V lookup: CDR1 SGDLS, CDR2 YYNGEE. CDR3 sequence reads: CASSVEAGYQETQYF. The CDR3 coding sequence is TGTGCCAGCAGCGTAGAGGCGGGGTATCAAGAGACCCAGTACTTC.

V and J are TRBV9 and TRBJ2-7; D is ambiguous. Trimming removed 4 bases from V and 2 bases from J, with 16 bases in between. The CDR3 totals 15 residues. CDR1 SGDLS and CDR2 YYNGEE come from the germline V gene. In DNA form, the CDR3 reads TGTGCCAGCAGCCTCCAATACGGTTTGCCCTACGAGCAGTACTTC. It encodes CASSLQYGLPYEQYF.

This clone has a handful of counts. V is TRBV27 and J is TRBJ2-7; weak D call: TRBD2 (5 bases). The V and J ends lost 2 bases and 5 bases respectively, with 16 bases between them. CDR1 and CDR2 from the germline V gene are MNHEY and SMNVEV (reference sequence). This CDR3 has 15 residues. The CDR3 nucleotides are TGTGCCAGCAGTTTAGGGGTCCGGGGAATACACGAGCAGTACTTC. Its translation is CASSLGVRGIHEQYF.

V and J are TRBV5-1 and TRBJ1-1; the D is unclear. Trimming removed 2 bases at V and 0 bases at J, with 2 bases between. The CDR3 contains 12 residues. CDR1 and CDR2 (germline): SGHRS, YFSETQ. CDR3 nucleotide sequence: TGCGCCAGCAGCTTATTGAACACTGAAGCTTTCTTT. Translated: CASSLLNTEAFF.

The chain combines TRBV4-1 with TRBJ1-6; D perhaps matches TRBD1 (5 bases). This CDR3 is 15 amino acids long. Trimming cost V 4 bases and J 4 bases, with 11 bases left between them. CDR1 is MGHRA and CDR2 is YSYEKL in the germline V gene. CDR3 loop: CASSPGITYNSPLHF. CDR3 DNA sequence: TGCGCCAGCAGCCCAGGGATTACGTATAATTCACCCCTCCACTTT.

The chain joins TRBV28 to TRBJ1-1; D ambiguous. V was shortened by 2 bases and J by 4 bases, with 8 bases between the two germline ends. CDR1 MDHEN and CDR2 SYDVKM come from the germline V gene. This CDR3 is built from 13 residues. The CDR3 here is CASSLTQSTEAFF. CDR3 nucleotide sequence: TGTGCCAGCAGTTTAACCCAGAGCACTGAAGCTTTCTTT. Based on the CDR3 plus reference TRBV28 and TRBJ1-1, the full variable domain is DVKVTQSSRYLVKRTGEKVFLECVQDMDHENMFWYRQDPGLGLRLIYFSYDVKMKEKGDIPEGYSVSREKKERFSLILESASTNQTSMYLCASSLTQSTEAFFGQGTRLTVV.

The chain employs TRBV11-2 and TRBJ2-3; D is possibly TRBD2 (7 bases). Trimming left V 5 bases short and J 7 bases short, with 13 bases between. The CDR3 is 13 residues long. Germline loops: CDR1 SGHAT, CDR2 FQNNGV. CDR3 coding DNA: TGTGCCAGCAGCGTAGGGGGGGTTTATACGCAGTATTTT. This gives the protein CASSVGGVYTQYF.

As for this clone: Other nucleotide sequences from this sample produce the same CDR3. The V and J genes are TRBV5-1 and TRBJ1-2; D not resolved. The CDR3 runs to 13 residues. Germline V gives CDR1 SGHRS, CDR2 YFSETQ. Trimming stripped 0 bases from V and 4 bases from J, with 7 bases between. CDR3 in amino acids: CASSLEGSYGYTF. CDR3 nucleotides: TGCGCCAGCAGCTTGGAGGGCAGCTATGGCTACACCTTC.

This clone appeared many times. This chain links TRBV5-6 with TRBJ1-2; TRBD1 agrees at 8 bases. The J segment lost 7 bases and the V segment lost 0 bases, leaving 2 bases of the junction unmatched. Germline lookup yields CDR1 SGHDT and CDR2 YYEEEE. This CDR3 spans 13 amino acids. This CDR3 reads CASSLATGGGYTF. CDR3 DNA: TGTGCCAGCAGCTTGGCCACAGGGGGTGGCTACACCTTC.

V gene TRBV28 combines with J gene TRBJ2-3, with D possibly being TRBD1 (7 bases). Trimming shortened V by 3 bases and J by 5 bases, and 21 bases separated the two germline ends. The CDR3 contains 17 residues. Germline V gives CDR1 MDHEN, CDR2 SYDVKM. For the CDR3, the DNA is TGTGCCAGCAGTTTTTTTGGGCACAGGGGAGGTGGAGATACGCAGTATTTT. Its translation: CASSFFGHRGGGDTQYF.

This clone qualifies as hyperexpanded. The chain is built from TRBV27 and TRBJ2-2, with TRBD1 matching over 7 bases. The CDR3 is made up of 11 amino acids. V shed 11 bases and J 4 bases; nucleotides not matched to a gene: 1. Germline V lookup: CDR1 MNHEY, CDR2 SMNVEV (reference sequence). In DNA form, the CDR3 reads TGTGCCTCAGGGGGCACCGGGGAGCTGTTTTTT. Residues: CASGGTGELFF.

CDR3: CASSLDGGPLHF. CDR3 DNA: TGTGCCAGCAGCCTGGACGGGGGACCCCTCCACTTT. The J gene is TRBJ1-6, the V gene TRBV7-3; D perhaps matches TRBD1 (5 bases). V shed 5 bases and J shed 12 bases, with 11 bases lying between them. The CDR3 consists of 12 residues. In germline, CDR1 is SGHTA, CDR2 FQGTGA.

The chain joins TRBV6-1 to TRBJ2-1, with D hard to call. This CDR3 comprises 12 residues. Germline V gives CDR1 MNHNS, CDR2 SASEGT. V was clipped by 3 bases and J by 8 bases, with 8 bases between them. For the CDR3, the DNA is TGTGCCAGCAGTGAGACGTATTATGAGCAGTTCTTC. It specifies CASSETYYEQFF.

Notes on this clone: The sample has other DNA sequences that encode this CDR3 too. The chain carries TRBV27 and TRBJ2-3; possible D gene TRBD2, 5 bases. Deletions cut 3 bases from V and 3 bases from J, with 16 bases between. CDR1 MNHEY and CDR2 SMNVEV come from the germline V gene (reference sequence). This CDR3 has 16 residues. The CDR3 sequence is CASSFLGPTSTDTQYF. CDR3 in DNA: TGTGCCAGCAGTTTCTTAGGACCCACTAGTACAGATACGCAGTATTTT.

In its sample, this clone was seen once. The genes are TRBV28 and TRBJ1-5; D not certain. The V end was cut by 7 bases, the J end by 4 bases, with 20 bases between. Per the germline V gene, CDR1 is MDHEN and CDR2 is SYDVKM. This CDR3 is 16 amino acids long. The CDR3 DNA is TGTGCCAGCACCCTGGGCTCGCAGGCCACTAATCAGCCCCAGCATTTT. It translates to CASTLGSQATNQPQHF.

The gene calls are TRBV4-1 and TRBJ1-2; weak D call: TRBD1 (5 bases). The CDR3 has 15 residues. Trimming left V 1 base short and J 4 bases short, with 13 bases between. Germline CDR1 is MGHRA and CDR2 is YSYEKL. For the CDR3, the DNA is TGCGCCAGCAGCCAAGCATCAGGGAAAGGCTATGGCTACACCTTC. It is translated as CASSQASGKGYGYTF.

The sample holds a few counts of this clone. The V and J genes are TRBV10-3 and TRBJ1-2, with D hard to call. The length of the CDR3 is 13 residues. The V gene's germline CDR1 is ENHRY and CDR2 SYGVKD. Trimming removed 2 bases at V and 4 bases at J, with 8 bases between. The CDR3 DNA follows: TGTGCCATCAGTGAGGGGTTTGGCTATGGCTACACCTTC. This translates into CAISEGFGYGYTF.

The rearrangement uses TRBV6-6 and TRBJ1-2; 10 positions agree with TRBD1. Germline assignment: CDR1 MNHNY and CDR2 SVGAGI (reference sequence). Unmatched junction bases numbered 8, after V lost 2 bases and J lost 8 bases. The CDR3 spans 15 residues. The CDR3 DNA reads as TGTGCCAGCAGTTACCCGACAGGGGGCGCATACGGCTACACCTTC. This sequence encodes CASSYPTGGAYGYTF.

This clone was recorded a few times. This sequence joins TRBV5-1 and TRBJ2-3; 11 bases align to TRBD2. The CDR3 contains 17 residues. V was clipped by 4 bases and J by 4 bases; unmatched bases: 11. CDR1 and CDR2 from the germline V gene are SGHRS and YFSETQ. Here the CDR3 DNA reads TGCGCCAGCAGCCCAGGGAACCTAGCGGGGGGATCAGATACGCAGTATTTT. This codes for CASSPGNLAGGSDTQYF.